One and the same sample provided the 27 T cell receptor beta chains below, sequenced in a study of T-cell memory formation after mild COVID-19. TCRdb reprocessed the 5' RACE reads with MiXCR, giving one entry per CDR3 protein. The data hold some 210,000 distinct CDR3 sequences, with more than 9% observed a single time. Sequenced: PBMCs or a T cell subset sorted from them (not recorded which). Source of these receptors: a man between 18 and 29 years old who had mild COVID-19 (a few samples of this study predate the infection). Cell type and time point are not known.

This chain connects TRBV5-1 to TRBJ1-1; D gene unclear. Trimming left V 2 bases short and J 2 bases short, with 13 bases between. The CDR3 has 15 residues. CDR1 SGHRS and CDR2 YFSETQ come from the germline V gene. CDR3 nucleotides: TGCGCCAGCAGCTTCGACGGAACTAGCAACACTGAAGCTTTCTTT. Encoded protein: CASSFDGTSNTEAFF.

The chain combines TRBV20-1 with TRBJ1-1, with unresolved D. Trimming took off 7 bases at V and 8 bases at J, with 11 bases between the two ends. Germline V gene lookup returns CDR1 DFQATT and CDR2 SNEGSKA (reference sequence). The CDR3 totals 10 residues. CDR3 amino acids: CSGQLAEAFF. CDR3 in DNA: TGCAGTGGTCAATTGGCGGAAGCTTTCTTT.

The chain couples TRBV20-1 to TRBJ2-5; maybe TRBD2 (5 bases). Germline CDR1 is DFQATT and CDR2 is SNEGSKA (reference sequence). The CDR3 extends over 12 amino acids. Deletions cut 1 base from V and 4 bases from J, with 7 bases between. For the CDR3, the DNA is TGCAGTGCTAGAGTTGGGAGAGAGACCCAGTACTTC. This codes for CSARVGRETQYF.

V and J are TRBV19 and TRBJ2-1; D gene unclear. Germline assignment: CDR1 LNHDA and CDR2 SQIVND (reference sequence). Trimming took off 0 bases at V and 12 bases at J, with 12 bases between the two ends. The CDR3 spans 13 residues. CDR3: CASSIDHFRGQFF. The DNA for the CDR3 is TGTGCCAGTAGTATAGATCATTTTCGTGGGCAGTTCTTC.

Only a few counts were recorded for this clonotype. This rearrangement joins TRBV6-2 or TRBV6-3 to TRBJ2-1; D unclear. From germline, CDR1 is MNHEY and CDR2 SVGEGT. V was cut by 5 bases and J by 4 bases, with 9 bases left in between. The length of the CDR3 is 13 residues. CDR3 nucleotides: TGTGCCAGCAGTAACAACCCTTACAATGAGCAGTTCTTC. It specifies CASSNNPYNEQFF.

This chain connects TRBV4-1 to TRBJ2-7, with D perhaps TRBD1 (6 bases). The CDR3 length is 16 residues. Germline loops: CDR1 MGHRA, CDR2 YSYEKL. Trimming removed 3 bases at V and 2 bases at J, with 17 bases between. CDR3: CASSQRITGFPYEQYV. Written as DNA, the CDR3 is TGCGCCAGCAGCCAGAGAATCACAGGGTTCCCCTACGAGCAGTACGTC.

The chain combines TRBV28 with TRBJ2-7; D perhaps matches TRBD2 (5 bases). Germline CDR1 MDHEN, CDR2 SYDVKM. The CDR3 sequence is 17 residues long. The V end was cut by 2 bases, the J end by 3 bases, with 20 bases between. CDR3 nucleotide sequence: TGTGCCAGCAGTTTACCCTCGTTAAGGGCGAGGGACTACGAGCAGTACTTC. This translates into CASSLPSLRARDYEQYF.

The CDR3 coding sequence is TGTGCCAGCAGTTCCCACGGGACAGGGCGCTACGAGCAGTACTTC. It is translated as CASSSHGTGRYEQYF. This chain connects TRBV7-6 to TRBJ2-7, with 9 nucleotides matching TRBD1. The ends lost 6 bases at V and 3 bases at J; junction bases unmatched: 9. In germline, CDR1 is SGHVS, CDR2 FNYEAQ. This CDR3 is 15 amino acids long.

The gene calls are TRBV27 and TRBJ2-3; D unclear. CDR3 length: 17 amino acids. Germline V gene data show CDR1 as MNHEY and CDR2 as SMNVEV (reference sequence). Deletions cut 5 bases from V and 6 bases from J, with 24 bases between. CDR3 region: CASSLSTPSLSADTQYF. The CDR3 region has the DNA TGTGCCAGCAGTCTCTCGACTCCGAGCCTGTCTGCTGATACGCAGTATTTT.

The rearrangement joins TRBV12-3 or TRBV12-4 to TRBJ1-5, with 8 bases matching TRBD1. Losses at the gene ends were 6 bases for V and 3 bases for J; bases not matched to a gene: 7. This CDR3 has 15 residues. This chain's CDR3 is CASSLGTGDNQPQHF. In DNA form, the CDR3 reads TGTGCCAGCAGCCTCGGGACAGGAGACAATCAGCCCCAGCATTTT.

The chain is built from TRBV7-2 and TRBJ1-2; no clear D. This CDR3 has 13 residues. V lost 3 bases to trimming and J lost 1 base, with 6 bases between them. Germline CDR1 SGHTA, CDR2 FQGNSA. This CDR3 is CASSFYLNYGYTF. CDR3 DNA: TGTGCCAGCAGCTTCTACCTTAACTATGGCTACACCTTC.

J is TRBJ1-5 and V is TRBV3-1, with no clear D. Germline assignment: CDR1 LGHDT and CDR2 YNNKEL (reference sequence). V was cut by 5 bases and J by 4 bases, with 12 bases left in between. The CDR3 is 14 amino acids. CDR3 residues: CASSASVGNQPQHF. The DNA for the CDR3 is TGTGCCAGCAGCGCCAGTGTAGGAAATCAGCCCCAGCATTTT.

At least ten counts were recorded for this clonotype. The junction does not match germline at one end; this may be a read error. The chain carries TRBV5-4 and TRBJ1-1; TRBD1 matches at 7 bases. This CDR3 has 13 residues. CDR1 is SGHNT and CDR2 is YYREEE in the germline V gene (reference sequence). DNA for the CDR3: TGCGCCAGCAGCGGGACAGTGAACACTGAAGCTTTCTTT. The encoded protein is CASSGTVNTEAFF.

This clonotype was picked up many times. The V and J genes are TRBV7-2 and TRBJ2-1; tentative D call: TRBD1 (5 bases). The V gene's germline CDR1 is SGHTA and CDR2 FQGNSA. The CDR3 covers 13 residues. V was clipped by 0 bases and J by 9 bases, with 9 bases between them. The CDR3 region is CASSLAAQGEQFF. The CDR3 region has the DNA TGTGCCAGCAGCTTAGCCGCGCAGGGTGAGCAGTTCTTC.

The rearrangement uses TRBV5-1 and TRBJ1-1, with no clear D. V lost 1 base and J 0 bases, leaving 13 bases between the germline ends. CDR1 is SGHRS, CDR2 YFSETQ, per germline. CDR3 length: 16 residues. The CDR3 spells CASSLLAGTMNTEAFF. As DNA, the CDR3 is TGCGCCAGCAGCTTGTTGGCAGGAACCATGAACACTGAAGCTTTCTTT.

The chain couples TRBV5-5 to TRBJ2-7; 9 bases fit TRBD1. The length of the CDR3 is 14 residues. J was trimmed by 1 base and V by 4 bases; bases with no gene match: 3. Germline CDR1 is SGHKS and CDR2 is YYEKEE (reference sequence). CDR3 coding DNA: TGTGCCAGCAGCCTACAGGGGGCTTCCTACGAGCAGTACGTC. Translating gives CASSLQGASYEQYV.

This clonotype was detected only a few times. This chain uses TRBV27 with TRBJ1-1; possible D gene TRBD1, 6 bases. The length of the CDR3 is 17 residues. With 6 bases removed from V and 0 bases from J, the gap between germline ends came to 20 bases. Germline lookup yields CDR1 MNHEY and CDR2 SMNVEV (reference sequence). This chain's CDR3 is CASRDGTGTIMNTEAFF. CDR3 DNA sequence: TGTGCCAGCAGAGATGGTACCGGGACAATCATGAACACTGAAGCTTTCTTT.

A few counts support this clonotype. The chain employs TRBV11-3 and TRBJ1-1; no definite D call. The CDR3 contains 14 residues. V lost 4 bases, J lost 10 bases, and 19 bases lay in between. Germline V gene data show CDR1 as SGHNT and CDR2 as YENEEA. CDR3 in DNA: TGTGCCAGCAGCTACGGCGGAGACATTCGGGCAGCTTTCTTT. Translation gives CASSYGGDIRAAFF.

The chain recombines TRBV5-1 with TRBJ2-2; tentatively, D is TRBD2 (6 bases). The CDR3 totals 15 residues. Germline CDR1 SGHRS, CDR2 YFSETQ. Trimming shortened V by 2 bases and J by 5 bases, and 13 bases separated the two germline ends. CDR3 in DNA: TGCGCCAGCAGCTTCGGCGGGGTCGATACCGGGGAGCTGTTTTTT. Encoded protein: CASSFGGVDTGELFF.

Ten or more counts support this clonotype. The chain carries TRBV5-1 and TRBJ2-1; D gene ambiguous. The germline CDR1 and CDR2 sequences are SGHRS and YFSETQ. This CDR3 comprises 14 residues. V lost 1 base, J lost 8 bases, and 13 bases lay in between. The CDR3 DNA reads TGCGCCAGCAGCTTGTCTGCCGGCGACGATGAGCAGTTCTTC. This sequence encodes CASSLSAGDDEQFF.

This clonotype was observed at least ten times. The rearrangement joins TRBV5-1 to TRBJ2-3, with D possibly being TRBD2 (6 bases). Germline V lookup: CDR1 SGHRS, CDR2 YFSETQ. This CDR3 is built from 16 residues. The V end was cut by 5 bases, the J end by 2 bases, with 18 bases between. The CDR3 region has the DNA TGCGCCAGCAGGTTGTTAGCGGACCAATTCACAGATACGCAGTATTTT. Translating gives CASRLLADQFTDTQYF.

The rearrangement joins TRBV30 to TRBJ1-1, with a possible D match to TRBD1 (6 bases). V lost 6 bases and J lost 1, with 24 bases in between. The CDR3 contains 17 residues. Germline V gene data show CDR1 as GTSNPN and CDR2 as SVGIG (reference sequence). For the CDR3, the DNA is TGTGCCTGTGAGGCATACGAGACCGAGGGGGGGAACACTGAAGCTTTCTTT. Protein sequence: CACEAYETEGGNTEAFF.

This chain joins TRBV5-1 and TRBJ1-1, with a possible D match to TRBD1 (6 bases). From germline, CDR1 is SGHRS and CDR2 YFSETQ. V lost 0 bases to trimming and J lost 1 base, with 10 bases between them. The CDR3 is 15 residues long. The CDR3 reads CASSLEGGPNTEAFF. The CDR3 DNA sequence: TGCGCCAGCAGCTTGGAGGGGGGTCCGAACACTGAAGCTTTCTTT.

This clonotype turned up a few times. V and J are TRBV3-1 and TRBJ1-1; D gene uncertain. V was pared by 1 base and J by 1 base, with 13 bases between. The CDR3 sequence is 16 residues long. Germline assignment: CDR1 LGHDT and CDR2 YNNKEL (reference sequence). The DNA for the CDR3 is TGTGCCAGCAGCCAAGCGGGATTCGGGAGGAACACTGAAGCTTTCTTT. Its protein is CASSQAGFGRNTEAFF.

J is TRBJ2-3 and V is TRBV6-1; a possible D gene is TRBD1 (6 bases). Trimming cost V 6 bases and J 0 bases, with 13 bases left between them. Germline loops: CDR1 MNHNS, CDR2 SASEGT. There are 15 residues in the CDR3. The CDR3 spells CASSTGPSSTDTQYF. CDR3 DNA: TGTGCCAGCAGCACAGGGCCCTCGAGCACAGATACGCAGTATTTT.

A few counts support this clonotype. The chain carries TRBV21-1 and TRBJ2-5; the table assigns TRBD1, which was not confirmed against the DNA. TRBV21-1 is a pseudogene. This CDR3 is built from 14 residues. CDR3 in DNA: TGTGCCAGCAGCAAACACACAGGGGAAGAGACCCAGTACTTC. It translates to CASSKHTGEETQYF.

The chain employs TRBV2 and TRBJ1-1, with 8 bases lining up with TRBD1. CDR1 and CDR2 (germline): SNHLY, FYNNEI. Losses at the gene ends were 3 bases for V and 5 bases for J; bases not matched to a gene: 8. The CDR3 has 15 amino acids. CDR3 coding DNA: TGTGCCAGCAGTGATTCCAGGGGGCGAGGGACTGAAGCTTTCTTT. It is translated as CASSDSRGRGTEAFF.